Listed below are T cell receptor beta chains from one sample, sequenced in a study of blood T cells in healthy people across ages. One entry per CDR3 protein results from TCRdb running MiXCR on the 5' RACE reads. The sample comprises 1.5 million or so distinct CDR3 sequences, 42% of which are singletons, and 7.9% rests with the top ten. The sample consisted of blood. The receptors stem from a woman aged 18-29 years in good health. The CDR3 runs from the conserved cysteine through the conserved F or W. The D gene is left open where the match is weak. Size tells how often a clone was seen (once, few, many) or the class of an expanded clone, and some rows leave it out.

j_gene	v_gene	abundance	d_gene	CDR3nt	CDR3aa
TRBJ2-1	TRBV6-5	few	-	TGTGCCAGCAGTTACGCAAGGGGGTCCAATGAGCAGTTCTTC	CASSYARGSNEQFF
TRBJ2-7	TRBV11-1	-	TRBD1	TGTGCCAGCAGCAAGGGGACAGCGAGCTCCTACGAGCAGTACTTC	CASSKGTASSYEQYF
TRBJ1-5	TRBV5-5	-	-	TGTGCCAGCAGCTTGCAGTTAGGGGGGAATCAGCCCCAGCATTTT	CASSLQLGGNQPQHF
TRBJ1-1	TRBV5-1	-	-	TGCGCCAGCAGCTTGGGACAGCCGACAACCGAAGCTTTCTTT	CASSLGQPTTEAFF
TRBJ2-7	TRBV7-2	-	TRBD2	TGTGCCAGCAGCTTCACTAGCGTATACGAGCAGTACTTC	CASSFTSVYEQYF
TRBJ2-7	TRBV21-1	-	-	TGTGCCAGCAGCAAAGCCCCGACAGAGAACCACTACGAGCAGTACTTC	CASSKAPTENHYEQYF
TRBJ2-2	TRBV7-2	many	-	TGTGCCAGCAGCTTAGGTTGGGGCACCGGGGAGCTGTTTTTT	CASSLGWGTGELFF
TRBJ1-5	TRBV5-1	few	-	TGCGCCAGCAGCCCCGGGGACAAGGGACAGCCCCAGCATTTT	CASSPGDKGQPQHF
TRBJ1-5	TRBV5-6	-	TRBD1	TGTGTCAGCAGCTTGGCCGGCGACAGGGGGACTCAGCCCCAGCATTTT	CVSSLAGDRGTQPQHF
TRBJ2-5	TRBV30	-	-	TGTGCCTGGAGTGTAGGTTGGGGCGCGGGGACCCAGTACTTC	CAWSVGWGAGTQYF
TRBJ1-1	TRBV5-1	-	-	TGCGCCAGCAGCCTGAGTGGGGCAGCGAACACTGAAGCTTTCTTT	CASSLSGAANTEAFF
TRBJ2-1	TRBV10-2	-	TRBD2	TGCGCCACCCTCCTGAGCGGGACCTACAATGAGCAGTTCTTC	CATLLSGTYNEQFF
TRBJ2-3	TRBV9	-	-	TGTGCCAGCAGCGTATCGGTGCAGGGAGCCGATACGCAGTATTTT	CASSVSVQGADTQYF
TRBJ2-3	TRBV27	few	-	TGTGCCAGCAGTTTTCTCACGGCGTCAGATACGCAGTATTTT	CASSFLTASDTQYF
TRBJ2-7	TRBV29-1	-	-	TGCAGCGTTCACACTGGCCAGGCAGCCTACGAGCAGTACTTC	CSVHTGQAAYEQYF
TRBJ2-7	TRBV2	-	-	TGTGCCAGCCACGGAAACGAGCAGTACTTC	CASHGNEQYF
TRBJ2-7	TRBV5-1	few	TRBD1	TGCGCCAGCAGATTAACAGGGGACGGCGAGCAGTACTTC	CASRLTGDGEQYF
TRBJ2-1	TRBV5-1	-	TRBD1	TGCGCCAGCAGCGGAGGGACAGGGAGTTACAATGAGCAGTTCTTC	CASSGGTGSYNEQFF